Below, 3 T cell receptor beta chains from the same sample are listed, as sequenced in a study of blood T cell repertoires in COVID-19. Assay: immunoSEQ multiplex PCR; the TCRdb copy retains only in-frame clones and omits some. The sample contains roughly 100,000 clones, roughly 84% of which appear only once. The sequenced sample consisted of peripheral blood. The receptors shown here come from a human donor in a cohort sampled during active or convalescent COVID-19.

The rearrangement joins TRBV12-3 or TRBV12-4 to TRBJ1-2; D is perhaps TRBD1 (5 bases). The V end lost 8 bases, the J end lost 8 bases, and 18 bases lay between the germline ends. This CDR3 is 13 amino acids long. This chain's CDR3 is CASARTGGRGYTF. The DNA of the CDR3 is TGTGCCAGCGCCAGGACGGGGGGAAGGGGCTACACCTTC.

CDR3 bases: TGTGCCAGCTCACCTGGCGGAACCTACGAGCAGTACTTC. Protein sequence: CASSPGGTYEQYF. The chain is built from TRBV18 and TRBJ2-7; no clear D gene. Trimming took 3 bases from V and 2 from J, leaving 8 bases between them. CDR3 length: 13 amino acids. Germline-derived CDR1 and CDR2 are KGHSH and LQKENI.

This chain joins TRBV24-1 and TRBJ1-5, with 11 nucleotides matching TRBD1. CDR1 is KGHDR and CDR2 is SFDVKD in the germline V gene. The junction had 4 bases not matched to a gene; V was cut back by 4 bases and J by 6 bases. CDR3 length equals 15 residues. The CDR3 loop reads CATSDRTGGGQPQHF. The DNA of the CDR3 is TGTGCCACCAGTGACCGGACAGGGGGCGGTCAGCCCCAGCATTTT.